This record covers a single T cell receptor (beta chain). This record belongs to a study of blood T cell repertoires in COVID-19. Turning to the study itself: Material from acute and convalescent COVID-19 was sourced from the United States, Italy and Spain. The analysed material was cDNA or gDNA that came from T cells, B-cell-depleted T cells, or PBMCs.

The authors' processing: Researchers report that nucleated cell counts were estimated from reference gene primer amplification. Clones were read by immunoSEQ multiplex PCR, and TCRdb kept only the in-frame ones, dropping some. D and trimming were read from the DNA, whereas the V and J calls and clone size are those reported in that table. The sample includes around 94,000 clones, around nine tenths of them seen just once. The receptor's source is a middle-aged man with active or convalescent COVID-19. Sequencing was carried out using peripheral blood.

The CDR3 here is CASSPPVFTPGNTIYF. The CDR3 coding sequence is TGTGCCAGCAGTCCACCGGTCTTTACCCCCGGAAACACCATATATTTT. The chain has TRBV28 and TRBJ1-3; D is unclear. Looked up from germline, CDR1 is MDHEN and CDR2 is SYDVKM. V was clipped by 5 bases and J by 4 bases, with 18 bases between them. The length of the CDR3 is 16 residues.